Below are 26 T cell receptor beta chains sequenced from a single sample in a study of blood T cells in healthy people across ages. Alongside a J-beta primer mix, a sample-barcoded 5' primer served in a second PCR lasting roughly 7 to 12 cycles. One entry per CDR3 protein results from TCRdb running MiXCR on the 5' RACE reads. The table shows over 1,500,000 distinct CDR3 sequences, with 35% to 50% occurring only once. Sequencing input: blood. The receptors shown here come from a human donor in good health.

The chain links TRBV20-1 to TRBJ2-7, with a possible D match to TRBD2 (6 bases). This CDR3 is built from 11 residues. Germline V CDR1 and CDR2: DFQATT, SNEGSKA (reference sequence). CDR3: CSRDSLYEQYF. CDR3 nucleotide sequence: TGCTCCCGGGACTCCCTCTACGAGCAGTACTTC.

This clonotype was picked up one time. The rearrangement uses TRBV12-3 or TRBV12-4 and TRBJ2-5; tentative D call: TRBD2 (6 bases). Trimming left V 3 bases short and J 11 bases short, with 16 bases between. The CDR3 loop spans 13 amino acids. The DNA for the CDR3 is TGTGCCAGCAGTTTGGAGGGATTCTCAGGGCAGTACTTC. Its protein is CASSLEGFSGQYF.

This chain joins TRBV3-1 and TRBJ1-2; 9 nucleotides agree with TRBD1. Germline V gene data show CDR1 as LGHDT and CDR2 as YNNKEL (reference sequence). V lost 1 base and J lost 6; bases outside the gene matches: 9. The CDR3 runs 16 residues. DNA for the CDR3: TGTGCCAGCAGCCAAGGTGGTTACAGGGGGCTTGATGGCTACACCTTC. Translated: CASSQGGYRGLDGYTF.

This clonotype was picked up a small number of times. This sequence joins TRBV20-1 and TRBJ2-1; D could derive from TRBD1 or TRBD2 (6 bases each). There are 13 residues in the CDR3. Germline V lookup: CDR1 DFQATT, CDR2 SNEGSKA (reference sequence). V lost 6 bases to trimming and J lost 0 bases, with 9 bases between them. The CDR3: CSARGDSYNEQFF. The CDR3 DNA follows: TGCAGTGCGAGGGGGGACTCCTACAATGAGCAGTTCTTC.

The gene calls are TRBV9 and TRBJ2-1; maybe TRBD2 (6 bases). The germline V gene has CDR1 SGDLS and CDR2 YYNGEE. V shed 0 bases and J shed 2 bases, with 9 bases lying between them. CDR3 length equals 15 residues. The chain's CDR3 is CASSVGLDPYNEQFF. CDR3 nucleotides: TGTGCCAGCAGCGTAGGACTAGACCCCTACAATGAGCAGTTCTTC.

The rearrangement joins TRBV15 to TRBJ1-2; 9 bases fit TRBD1. V was clipped by 3 bases and J by 5 bases; unmatched bases: 4. This CDR3 has 14 residues. Germline assignment: CDR1 LNHNV and CDR2 YYDKDF (reference sequence). For the CDR3, the DNA is TGTGCCACCAGCAGTACAGGGGGCACATATGGCTACACCTTC. Translation: CATSSTGGTYGYTF.

As DNA, the CDR3 is TGCGCCAGCAGCTTGGAGGGACAGGGCAATATTAATGGCTACACCTTC. Translation: CASSLEGQGNINGYTF. The rearrangement uses TRBV5-1 and TRBJ1-2; 9 nucleotides line up with TRBD1. The CDR3 extends over 16 amino acids. CDR1 is SGHRS and CDR2 is YFSETQ in the germline V gene. V lost 0 bases to trimming and J lost 6 bases; unmatched junction nucleotides: 9.

The chain uses TRBV12-3 or TRBV12-4 and TRBJ2-1, with TRBD1 matching 9 bases. The CDR3 sequence is 15 residues long. J was trimmed by 7 bases and V by 7 bases; bases with no gene match: 11. In DNA form, the CDR3 reads TGTGCCAGCACTCATTGGGACAGGGTGGAGAATGAGCAGTTCTTC. Protein product: CASTHWDRVENEQFF.

The V call is TRBV18, the J call TRBJ2-7; D is ambiguous. This CDR3 spans 15 amino acids. CDR1 and CDR2 (germline): KGHSH, LQKENI. Trimming took 2 bases from V and 3 from J, leaving 14 bases between them. The chain's CDR3 is CASSPDAFSGYEQYF. Written as DNA, the CDR3 is TGTGCCAGCTCACCAGACGCCTTTTCTGGCTACGAGCAGTACTTC.

The chain joins TRBV20-1 to TRBJ2-5, with 15 bases identical to TRBD2. The V and J ends lost 0 bases and 5 bases, in that order; junction bases with no gene match: 16. The germline V gene encodes CDR1 DFQATT and CDR2 SNEGSKA (reference sequence). The CDR3 is made up of 20 amino acids. The CDR3 sequence: CSARDSPQTGTSGGLETQYF. The DNA of the CDR3 is TGCAGTGCTAGAGATTCCCCTCAGACCGGGACTAGCGGGGGGCTGGAGACCCAGTACTTC.

J is TRBJ2-3 and V is TRBV12-3 or TRBV12-4; tentative D call: TRBD2 (5 bases). Trimming pared 6 bases from V and 1 base from J, leaving 14 bases between. This CDR3 spans 15 amino acids. The DNA of the CDR3 is TGTGCCAGCAGGATTGGAGGACTCCGCACAGATACGCAGTATTTT. This gives the protein CASRIGGLRTDTQYF.

V is TRBV12-3 or TRBV12-4 and J is TRBJ2-5, with TRBD2 matching 7 bases. The J call is in doubt because the DNA end fits TRBJ2-7 better. CDR3 size: 14 residues. The CDR3 reads CATKSRGVGHEQYF. In nucleotides, the CDR3 is TGTGCCACCAAAAGTCGGGGGGTGGGGCACGAGCAGTACTTC.

This clonotype turned up a few times. V is TRBV12-3 or TRBV12-4 and J is TRBJ1-1, with D unresolved. CDR3 length: 15 residues. Between the trimmed V and J ends, which lost 6 bases and 0 bases, there was a span of 14 bases. The CDR3 loop reads CASRERWRLNTEAFF. In DNA form, the CDR3 reads TGTGCCAGCAGGGAAAGGTGGAGATTGAACACTGAAGCTTTCTTT.

This rearrangement joins TRBV6-2 or TRBV6-3 to TRBJ2-5; 7 nucleotides match TRBD1. Trimming took 5 bases from V and 3 from J; bases not matched to a gene: 0. The germline CDR1 and CDR2 sequences are MNHEY and SVGEGT. This CDR3 contains 12 residues. The CDR3 bases are TGTGCCAGCAGTACAGGGGAAGAGACCCAGTACTTC. As protein: CASSTGEETQYF.

This clonotype was observed a few times. The V gene is TRBV24-1, the J gene TRBJ2-5; tentatively, D is TRBD1 (5 bases). This CDR3 is built from 15 residues. The germline gives CDR1 KGHDR, CDR2 SFDVKD. Trimming took off 4 bases at V and 5 bases at J, with 16 bases between the two ends. Here the CDR3 reads CATSETTAQVETQYF. The CDR3 coding sequence is TGTGCCACCAGTGAAACGACAGCCCAGGTGGAGACCCAGTACTTC.

This clonotype came up a few times. V gene TRBV20-1 combines with J gene TRBJ1-2; 9 nucleotides align to TRBD1. CDR1 is DFQATT and CDR2 is SNEGSKA in the germline V gene (reference sequence). The CDR3 has 13 residues. Germline trimming cut 5 bases from V and 4 bases from J; bases unmatched to any gene: 5. The CDR3 nucleotides are TGCAGTGCTGAAACAGGGGGCGGCTATGGCTACACCTTC. Translated: CSAETGGGYGYTF.

Remarks on this clonotype: The junction differs from germline at one of its ends, possibly a read error. J is TRBJ2-1 and V is TRBV7-2; TRBD2 aligns across 12 bases. CDR3 size: 17 residues. The germline V gene has CDR1 SGHTA and CDR2 FQGNSA. The CDR3 region has the DNA TGTGGCAGCAGCAAGAGACCCCTAGCGGGAGGGTACAATGAGCAGTTCTTC. Its translation: CGSSKRPLAGGYNEQFF.

CDR3 amino acids: CASSGRLAGGRDEQFF. CDR3 in DNA: TGTGCCAGCAGCGGTAGACTAGCGGGGGGGCGGGATGAGCAGTTCTTC. This chain connects TRBV7-9 to TRBJ2-1; 14 bases map to TRBD2. The CDR3 sequence is 16 residues long. The V and J ends lost 5 bases and 8 bases, in that order; junction bases with no gene match: 8. Germline loops: CDR1 SEHNR, CDR2 FQNEAQ (reference sequence).

On this clonotype: Mismatch with germline at one junction end may stem from a read error. The genes are TRBV6-2 or TRBV6-3 and TRBJ2-1, with D hard to call. This CDR3 region has 11 residues. CDR1 MNHEY and CDR2 SVGEGT come from the germline V gene. CDR3 protein: CASSNAYEQFF. As DNA, the CDR3 is TGTGCCAGCAGTAACGCCTACGAGCAGTTCTTT.

The chain links TRBV7-2 to TRBJ1-2, with TRBD1 as a possible D gene (5 bases). V was shortened by 2 bases and J by 8 bases, with 21 bases between the two germline ends. Germline V lookup: CDR1 SGHTA, CDR2 FQGNSA. The CDR3 has 16 residues. The CDR3, as DNA: TGTGCCAGCAGCTTATACTATAGGGGCCCTTTGGGGGGCTACACCTTC. This encodes CASSLYYRGPLGGYTF.

This clonotype was picked up one time. This chain joins TRBV6-5 and TRBJ2-1; TRBD1 matches at 8 bases. CDR3 size: 15 residues. Trimming removed 0 bases from V and 10 bases from J; junction bases left unmatched: 8. Germline loops: CDR1 MNHEY, CDR2 SVGAGI. The DNA of the CDR3 is TGTGCCAGCAGTTACTCCGGACAGGGAGGTCAAGAGCAGTTCTTC. It encodes CASSYSGQGGQEQFF.

This rearrangement joins TRBV10-3 to TRBJ2-3, with 9 positions matching TRBD2. Germline CDR1 reads ENHRY; CDR2 reads SYGVKD. V gave up 7 bases and J gave up 2 bases; unmatched junction bases: 4. The CDR3 spans 14 residues. The DNA for the CDR3 is TGTGCCATCAAAGTAGCGGGGGACACAGATACGCAGTATTTT. It is translated as CAIKVAGDTDTQYF.

This clonotype showed up just a few times. The chain employs TRBV5-1 and TRBJ1-5; D gene unclear. The germline V gene has CDR1 SGHRS and CDR2 YFSETQ. CDR3 length: 18 residues. V lost 4 bases and J lost 7, with 27 bases in between. CDR3 amino acids: CASSLYPRTAGSAQPQHF. DNA for the CDR3: TGCGCCAGCAGCCTCTACCCACGCACTGCCGGGAGCGCCCAGCCCCAGCATTTT.

The chain links TRBV6-6 to TRBJ1-2; D is unclear. The CDR3 loop spans 11 amino acids. The V end was cut by 6 bases, the J end by 11 bases, with 13 bases between. Germline-derived CDR1 and CDR2 are MNHNY and SVGAGI (reference sequence). DNA of the CDR3: TGTGCCAGCAGCCCAGGCGTCTCTTACACCTTC. It codes for CASSPGVSYTF.

The chain carries TRBV20-1 and TRBJ2-7; TRBD2 matches 9 bases. The CDR3 is 14 amino acids. V was clipped by 6 bases and J by 1 base; unmatched bases: 7. CDR1 and CDR2 from the germline V gene are DFQATT and SNEGSKA (reference sequence). CDR3: CSAQLAGYSYEQYF. CDR3 bases: TGCAGTGCGCAACTAGCGGGTTATTCCTACGAGCAGTACTTC.

This chain joins TRBV3-1 and TRBJ2-5; 12 bases agree with TRBD2. The J call is in doubt because the DNA end fits TRBJ2-7 better. The CDR3 spans 15 residues. CDR1 and CDR2 from the germline V gene are LGHDT and YNNKEL (reference sequence). The CDR3 region is CASTFASGGVYEQYF. CDR3 sequence (DNA): TGTGCCAGCACCTTCGCTAGCGGGGGGGTTTACGAGCAGTACTTC.